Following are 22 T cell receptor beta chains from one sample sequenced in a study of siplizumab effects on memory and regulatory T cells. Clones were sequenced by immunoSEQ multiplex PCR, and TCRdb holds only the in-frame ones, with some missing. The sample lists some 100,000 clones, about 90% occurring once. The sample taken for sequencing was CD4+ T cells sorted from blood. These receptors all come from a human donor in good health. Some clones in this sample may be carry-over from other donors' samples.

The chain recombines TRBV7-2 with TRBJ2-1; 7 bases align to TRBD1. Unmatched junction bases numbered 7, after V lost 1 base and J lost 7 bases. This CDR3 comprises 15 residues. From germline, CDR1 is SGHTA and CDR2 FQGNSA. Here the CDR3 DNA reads TGTGCCAGCAGCTTAGAGGGGACAGTCCCTAATGAGCAGTTCTTC. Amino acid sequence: CASSLEGTVPNEQFF.

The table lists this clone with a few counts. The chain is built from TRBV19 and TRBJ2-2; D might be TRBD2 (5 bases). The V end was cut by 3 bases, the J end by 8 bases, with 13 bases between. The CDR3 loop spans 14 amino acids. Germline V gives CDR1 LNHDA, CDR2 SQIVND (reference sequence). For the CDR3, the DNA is TGTGCCAGTAGTATGTCGGGGAATTGGGGGGAGCTGTTTTTT. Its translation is CASSMSGNWGELFF.

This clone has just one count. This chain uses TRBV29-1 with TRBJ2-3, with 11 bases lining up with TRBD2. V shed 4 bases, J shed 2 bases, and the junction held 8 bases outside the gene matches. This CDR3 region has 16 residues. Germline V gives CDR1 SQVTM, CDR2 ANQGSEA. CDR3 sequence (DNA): TGCAGCGTTGGACAGATTAGCGGGAGGGCCACAGATACGCAGTATTTT. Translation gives CSVGQISGRATDTQYF.

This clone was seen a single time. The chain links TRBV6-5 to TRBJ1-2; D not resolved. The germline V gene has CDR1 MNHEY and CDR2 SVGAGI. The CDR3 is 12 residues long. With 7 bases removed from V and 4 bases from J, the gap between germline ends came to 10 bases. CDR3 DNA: TGTGCCAGCACTCGAGAGGGCTATGGCTACACCTTC. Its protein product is CASTREGYGYTF.

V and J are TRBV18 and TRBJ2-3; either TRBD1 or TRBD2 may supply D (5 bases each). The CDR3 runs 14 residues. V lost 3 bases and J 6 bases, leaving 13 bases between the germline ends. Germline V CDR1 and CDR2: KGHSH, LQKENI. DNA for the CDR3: TGTGCCAGCTCACCCCCGGGGCCTTGGGATACGCAGTATTTT. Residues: CASSPPGPWDTQYF.

The CDR3 DNA reads as TGTGCCAGTAGTATTGCGGGCGTTAGGGACAGCGCCAATCAGCCCCAGCATTTT. Its protein product is CASSIAGVRDSANQPQHF. V is TRBV19 and J is TRBJ1-5; TRBD1 matches at 7 bases. V lost 3 bases, J lost 3 bases, and 14 bases stayed unmatched. The germline gives CDR1 LNHDA, CDR2 SQIVND (reference sequence). The CDR3 is 18 residues long.

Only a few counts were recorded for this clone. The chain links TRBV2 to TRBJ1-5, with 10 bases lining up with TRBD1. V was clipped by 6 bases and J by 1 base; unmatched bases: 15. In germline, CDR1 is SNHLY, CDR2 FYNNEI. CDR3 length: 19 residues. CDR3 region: CASRDPGQGFMWSNQPQHF. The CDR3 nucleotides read TGTGCCAGCAGAGACCCGGGACAGGGGTTTATGTGGAGCAATCAGCCCCAGCATTTT.

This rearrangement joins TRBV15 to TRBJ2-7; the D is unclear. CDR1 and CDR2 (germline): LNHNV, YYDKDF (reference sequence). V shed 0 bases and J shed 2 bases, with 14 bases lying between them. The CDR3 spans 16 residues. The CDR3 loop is CATSRDRRHTTYEQYF. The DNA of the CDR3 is TGTGCCACCAGCAGAGATCGGCGGCATACCACCTACGAGCAGTACTTC. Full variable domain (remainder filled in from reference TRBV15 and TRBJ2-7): DAMVIQNPRYQVTQFGKPVTLSCSQTLNHNVMYWYQQKSSQAPKLLFHYYDKDFNNEADTPDNFQSRRPNTSFCFLDIRSPGLGDTAMYLCATSRDRRHTTYEQYFGPGTRLTVT.

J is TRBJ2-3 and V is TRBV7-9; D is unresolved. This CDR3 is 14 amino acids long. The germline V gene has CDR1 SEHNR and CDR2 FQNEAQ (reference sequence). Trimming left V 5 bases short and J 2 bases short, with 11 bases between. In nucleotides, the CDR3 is TGTGCCAGCAGCAAAGGGATTTACACAGATACGCAGTATTTT. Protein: CASSKGIYTDTQYF.

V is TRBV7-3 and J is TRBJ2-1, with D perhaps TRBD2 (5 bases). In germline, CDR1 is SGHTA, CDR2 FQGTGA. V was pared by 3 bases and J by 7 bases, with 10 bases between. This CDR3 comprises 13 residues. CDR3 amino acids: CASSFGLGNEQFF. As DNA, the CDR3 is TGTGCCAGCAGCTTCGGACTGGGGAATGAGCAGTTCTTC.

CDR3 DNA sequence: TGTGCCAGCAGTTCCGGCCGCTCCTACGAGCAGTACTTC. Translated, it gives CASSSGRSYEQYF. This chain uses TRBV6-1 with TRBJ2-7, with D uncertain. Between the trimmed V and J ends, which lost 5 bases and 0 bases, there was a span of 8 bases. In germline, CDR1 is MNHNS, CDR2 SASEGT. The CDR3 sequence is 13 residues long.

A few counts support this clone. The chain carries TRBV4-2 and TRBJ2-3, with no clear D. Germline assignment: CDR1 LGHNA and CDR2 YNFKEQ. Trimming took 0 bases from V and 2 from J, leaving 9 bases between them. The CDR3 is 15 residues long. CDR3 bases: TGTGCCAGCAGCCAAGAGAAGCGTACCACAGATACGCAGTATTTT. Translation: CASSQEKRTTDTQYF.

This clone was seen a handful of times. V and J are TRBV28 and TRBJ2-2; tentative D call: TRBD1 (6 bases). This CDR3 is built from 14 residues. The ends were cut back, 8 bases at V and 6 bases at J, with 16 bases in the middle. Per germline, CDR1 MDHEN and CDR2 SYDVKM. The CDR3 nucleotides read TGTGCCAGCCTCAGGGCAGGGGCCGCCGGGGAGCTGTTTTTT. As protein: CASLRAGAAGELFF.

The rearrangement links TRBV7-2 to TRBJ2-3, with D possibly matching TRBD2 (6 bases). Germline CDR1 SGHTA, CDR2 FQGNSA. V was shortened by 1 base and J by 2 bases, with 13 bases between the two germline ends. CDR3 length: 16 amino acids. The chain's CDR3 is CASSLGKGRNTDTQYF. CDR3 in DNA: TGTGCCAGCAGCTTAGGAAAGGGGAGGAACACAGATACGCAGTATTTT. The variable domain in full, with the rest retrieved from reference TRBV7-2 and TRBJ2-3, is GAGVSQSPSNKVTEKGKDVELRCDPISGHTALYWYRQSLGQGLEFLIYFQGNSAPDKSGLPSDRFSAERTGGSVSTLTIQRTQQEDSAVYLCASSLGKGRNTDTQYFGPGTRLTVL.

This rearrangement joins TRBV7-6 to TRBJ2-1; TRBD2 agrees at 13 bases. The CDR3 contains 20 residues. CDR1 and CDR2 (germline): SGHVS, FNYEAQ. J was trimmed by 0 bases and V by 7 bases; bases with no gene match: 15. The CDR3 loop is CASTLVGGLAGLISYNEQFF. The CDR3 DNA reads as TGTGCCAGCACCCTCGTGGGGGGACTAGCGGGACTCATCTCCTACAATGAGCAGTTCTTC.

The CDR3 coding sequence is TGTGCCAGCAGCCATCGTAGGGAGACACAAGCTAATGAGCAGTTCTTC. This gives the protein CASSHRRETQANEQFF. The chain has TRBV4-2 and TRBJ2-1; perhaps TRBD2 as D (5 bases). The CDR3 is 16 amino acids. V shed 3 bases and J shed 7 bases, with 19 bases lying between them. CDR1 and CDR2 (germline): LGHNA, YNFKEQ.

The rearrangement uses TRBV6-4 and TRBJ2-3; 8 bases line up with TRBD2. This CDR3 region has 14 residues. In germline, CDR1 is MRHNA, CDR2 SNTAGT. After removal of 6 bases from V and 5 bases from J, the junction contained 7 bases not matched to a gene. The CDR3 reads CASSALAGGDTQYF. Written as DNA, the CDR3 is TGTGCCAGCAGCGCCCTAGCGGGTGGAGATACGCAGTATTTT.

CDR3 sequence: CASSSSGWQDRGIYEQYF. Written as DNA, the CDR3 is TGTGCCAGTAGTTCCTCCGGGTGGCAGGACAGGGGAATCTACGAGCAGTACTTC. The chain joins TRBV19 to TRBJ2-7; 9 bases fit TRBD1. Germline V CDR1 and CDR2: LNHDA, SQIVND (reference sequence). V was pared by 5 bases and J by 3 bases, with 17 bases of the junction left unmatched. The CDR3 covers 18 residues. Filled out from reference TRBV19 and TRBJ2-7, the complete variable domain reads DGGITQSPKYLFRKEGQNVTLSCEQNLNHDAMYWYRQDPGQGLRLIYYSQIVNDFQKGDIAEGYSVSREKKESFPLTVTSAQKNPTAFYLCASSSSGWQDRGIYEQYFGPGTRLTVT.

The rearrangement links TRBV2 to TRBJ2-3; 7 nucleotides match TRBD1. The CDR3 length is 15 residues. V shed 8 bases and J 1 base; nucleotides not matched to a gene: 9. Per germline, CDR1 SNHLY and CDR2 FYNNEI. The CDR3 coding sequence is TGTGCCAGCGGAAAAGGGGGCTCACGCACAGATACGCAGTATTTT. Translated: CASGKGGSRTDTQYF.

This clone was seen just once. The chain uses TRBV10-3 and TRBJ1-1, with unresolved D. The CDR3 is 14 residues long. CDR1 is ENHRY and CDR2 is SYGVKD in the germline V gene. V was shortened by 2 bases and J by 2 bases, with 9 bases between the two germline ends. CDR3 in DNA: TGTGCCATCAGTGAGGGCCGCTCAAACACTGAAGCTTTCTTT. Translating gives CAISEGRSNTEAFF.

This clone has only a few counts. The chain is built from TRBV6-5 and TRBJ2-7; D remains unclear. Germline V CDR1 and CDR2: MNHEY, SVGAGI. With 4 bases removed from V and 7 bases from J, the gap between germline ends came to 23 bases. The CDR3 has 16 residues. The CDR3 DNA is TGTGCCAGCAGTTCTCCGGTGGGGTTCCGCCCACTTGAGCAGTACTTC. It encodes CASSSPVGFRPLEQYF.

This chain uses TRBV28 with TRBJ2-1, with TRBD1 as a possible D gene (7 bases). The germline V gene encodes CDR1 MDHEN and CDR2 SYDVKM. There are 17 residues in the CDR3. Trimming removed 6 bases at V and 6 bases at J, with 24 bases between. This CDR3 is CASSRSVQSQGGNEQFF. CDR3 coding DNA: TGTGCCAGCAGCAGGAGCGTTCAAAGCCAGGGGGGCAATGAGCAGTTCTTC.